This T cell receptor beta chain was retrieved from a study of blood T cell repertoires in COVID-19. The CDR3 contains 14 residues. V lost 5 bases and J lost 6; bases outside the gene matches: 6. CDR1 is SNHLY and CDR2 is FYNNEI in the germline V gene. Only in-frame clones appear in the TCRdb table, and some are missing; sequencing was by immunoSEQ multiplex PCR. The table records about 73,000 clones, roughly 89% of them present only once. The TCR originated in a man at least 80 years old with acute or convalescent COVID-19. The sequenced material came from peripheral blood. The chain carries TRBV2 and TRBJ2-1, with 8 nucleotides matching TRBD2. The CDR3 coding sequence is TGTGCCAGCAGTTTAGCGGGATTTCGCAATGAGCAGTTCTTC. Its protein is CASSLAGFRNEQFF.